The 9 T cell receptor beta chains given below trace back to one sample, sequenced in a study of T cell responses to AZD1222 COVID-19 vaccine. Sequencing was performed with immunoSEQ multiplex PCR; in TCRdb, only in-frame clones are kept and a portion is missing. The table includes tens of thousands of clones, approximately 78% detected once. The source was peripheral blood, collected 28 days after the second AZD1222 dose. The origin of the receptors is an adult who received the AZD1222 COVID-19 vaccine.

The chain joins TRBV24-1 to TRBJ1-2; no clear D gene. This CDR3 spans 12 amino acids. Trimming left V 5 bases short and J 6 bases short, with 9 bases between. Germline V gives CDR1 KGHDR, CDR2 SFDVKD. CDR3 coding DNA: TGTGCCACCAGTGGGAGTACGAATGGCTACACCTTC. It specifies CATSGSTNGYTF.

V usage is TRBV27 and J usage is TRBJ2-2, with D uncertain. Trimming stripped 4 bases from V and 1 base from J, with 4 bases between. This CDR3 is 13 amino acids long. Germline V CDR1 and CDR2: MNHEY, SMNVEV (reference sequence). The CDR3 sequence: CASSSVNTGELFF. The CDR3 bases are TGTGCCAGCAGTTCGGTGAACACCGGGGAGCTGTTTTTT.

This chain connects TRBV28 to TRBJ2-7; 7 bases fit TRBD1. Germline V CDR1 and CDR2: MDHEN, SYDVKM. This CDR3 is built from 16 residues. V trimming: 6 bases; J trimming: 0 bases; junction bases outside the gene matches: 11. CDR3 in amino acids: CASSTSGPGGSYEQYV. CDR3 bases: TGTGCCAGCAGCACGAGTGGTCCAGGGGGCTCCTACGAGCAGTACGTC.

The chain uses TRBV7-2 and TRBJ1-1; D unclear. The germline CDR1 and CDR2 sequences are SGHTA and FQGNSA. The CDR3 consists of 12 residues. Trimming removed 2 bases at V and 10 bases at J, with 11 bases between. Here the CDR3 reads CASSLLPGSAFF. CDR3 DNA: TGTGCCAGCAGCTTATTGCCGGGTTCAGCTTTCTTT.

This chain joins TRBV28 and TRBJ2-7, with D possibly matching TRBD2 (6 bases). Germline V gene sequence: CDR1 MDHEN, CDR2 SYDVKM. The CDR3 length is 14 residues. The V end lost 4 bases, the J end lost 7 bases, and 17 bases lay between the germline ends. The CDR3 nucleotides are TGTGCCAGCAGTTCAGGCCAGACTAGAGGTGAGCAGTACGTC. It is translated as CASSSGQTRGEQYV.

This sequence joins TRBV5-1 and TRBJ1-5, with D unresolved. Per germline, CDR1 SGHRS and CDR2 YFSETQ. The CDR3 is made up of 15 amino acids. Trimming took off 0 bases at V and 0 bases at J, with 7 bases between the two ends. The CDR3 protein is CASSLDPSSNQPQHF. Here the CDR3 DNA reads TGCGCCAGCAGCTTGGACCCGAGTAGCAATCAGCCCCAGCATTTT.

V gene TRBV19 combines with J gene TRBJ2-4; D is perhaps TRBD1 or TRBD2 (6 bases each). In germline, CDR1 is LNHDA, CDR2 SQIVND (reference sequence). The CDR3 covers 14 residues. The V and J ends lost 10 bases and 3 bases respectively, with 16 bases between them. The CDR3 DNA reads TGTGCCACCCGAGAACAGGGAGGCAAAAACATTCAGTACTTC. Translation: CATREQGGKNIQYF.

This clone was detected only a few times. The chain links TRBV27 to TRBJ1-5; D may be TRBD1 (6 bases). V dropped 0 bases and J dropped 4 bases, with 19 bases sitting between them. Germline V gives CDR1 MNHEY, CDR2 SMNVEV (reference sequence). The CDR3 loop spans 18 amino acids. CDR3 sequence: CASSLSPRTAYGNQPQHF. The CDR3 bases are TGTGCCAGCAGTTTATCCCCTCGGACAGCCTACGGTAATCAGCCCCAGCATTTT.

The CDR3 here is CASSYGVTDTQYF. The CDR3 DNA sequence: TGTGCCAGCAGTTATGGGGTCACAGATACGCAGTATTTT. The gene calls are TRBV6-5 and TRBJ2-3; D gene uncertain. V shed 3 bases and J shed 2 bases, with 6 bases lying between them. The CDR3 loop spans 13 amino acids. Germline V lookup: CDR1 MNHEY, CDR2 SVGAGI.